The clone carrying this TCR beta chain has a count of ten or more. No antigen is known for it. This sample stems from a study of Graves' ophthalmopathy and Graves' hyperthyroidism. The CDR3 sequence is 12 residues long. Per germline, CDR1 SNHLY and CDR2 FYNNEI. The ends were cut back, 6 bases at V and 6 bases at J, with 9 bases in the middle. As the template, RNA transcripts were used to amplify TCR beta CDR3 regions. Following a first-round RT-PCR that used HTBI primers, a second-round multiplex PCR was carried out. A single record per CDR3 protein comes from TCRdb applying MiXCR to the multiplex PCR reads. The table records 340,000 or so distinct CDR3 sequences, 15% to 20% of them present only once. Whole-study findings and limits: Ophthalmopathy cases were distinguished from stable hyperthyroidism by a 13-signature model, reaching 87.88% sensitivity and roughly 80% specificity.

This chain connects TRBV2 to TRBJ2-4; D possibly corresponds to TRBD2 (5 bases). The receptor was isolated from an adult man with Graves' ophthalmopathy. The sample comprised peripheral blood. CDR3 in amino acids: CASSLEVNIQYF. Here the CDR3 DNA reads TGTGCCAGCAGCCTGGAGGTAAACATTCAGTACTTC. The full variable domain, in which reference TRBV2 and TRBJ2-4 provide the parts outside the CDR3, is EPEVTQTPSHQVTQMGQEVILRCVPISNHLYFYWYRQILGQKVEFLVSFYNNEISEKSEIFDDQFSVERPDGSNFTLKIRSTKLEDSAMYFCASSLEVNIQYFGAGTRLSVL.